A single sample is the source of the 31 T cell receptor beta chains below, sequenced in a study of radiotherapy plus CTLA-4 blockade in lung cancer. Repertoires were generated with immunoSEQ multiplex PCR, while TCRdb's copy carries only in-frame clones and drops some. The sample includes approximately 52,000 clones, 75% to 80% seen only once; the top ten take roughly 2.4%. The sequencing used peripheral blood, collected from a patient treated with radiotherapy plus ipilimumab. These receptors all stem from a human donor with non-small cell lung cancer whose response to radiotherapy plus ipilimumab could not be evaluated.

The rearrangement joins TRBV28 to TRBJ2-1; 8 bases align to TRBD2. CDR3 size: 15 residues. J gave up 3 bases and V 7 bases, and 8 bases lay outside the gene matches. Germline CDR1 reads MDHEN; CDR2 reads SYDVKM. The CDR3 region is CASTPGGRLYNEQFF. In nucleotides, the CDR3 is TGTGCCAGCACCCCGGGGGGGCGGCTCTACAATGAGCAGTTCTTC.

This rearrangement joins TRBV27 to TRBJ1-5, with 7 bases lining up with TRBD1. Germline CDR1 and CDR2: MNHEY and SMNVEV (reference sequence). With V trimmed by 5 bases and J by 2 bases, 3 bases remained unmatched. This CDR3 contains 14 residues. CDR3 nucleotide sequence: TGTGCCAGCAGTCGACAGGGAGGCAATCAGCCCCAGCATTTT. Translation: CASSRQGGNQPQHF.

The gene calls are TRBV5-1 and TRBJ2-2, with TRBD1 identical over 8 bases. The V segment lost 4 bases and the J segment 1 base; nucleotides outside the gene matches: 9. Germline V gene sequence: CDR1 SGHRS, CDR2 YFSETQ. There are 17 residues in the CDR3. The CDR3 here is CASSDLSGTGNTGELFF. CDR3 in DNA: TGCGCCAGCAGCGACTTATCCGGGACAGGGAACACCGGGGAGCTGTTTTTT.

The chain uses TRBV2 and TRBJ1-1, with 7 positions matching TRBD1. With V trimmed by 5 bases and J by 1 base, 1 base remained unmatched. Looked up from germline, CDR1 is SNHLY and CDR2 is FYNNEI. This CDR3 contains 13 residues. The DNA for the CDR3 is TGTGCCAGCAGTAGACAGGGGAACACTGAAGCTTTCTTT. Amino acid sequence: CASSRQGNTEAFF.

The CDR3 DNA reads TGCGCCAGCAGCTTGGAGCCAGGGGACTACTCCTACGAGCAGTACTTC. Translated: CASSLEPGDYSYEQYF. The chain joins TRBV5-1 to TRBJ2-7, with D maybe TRBD2 (7 bases). The CDR3 is made up of 16 amino acids. V lost 0 bases and J 0 bases, leaving 13 bases between the germline ends. The germline V gene has CDR1 SGHRS and CDR2 YFSETQ.

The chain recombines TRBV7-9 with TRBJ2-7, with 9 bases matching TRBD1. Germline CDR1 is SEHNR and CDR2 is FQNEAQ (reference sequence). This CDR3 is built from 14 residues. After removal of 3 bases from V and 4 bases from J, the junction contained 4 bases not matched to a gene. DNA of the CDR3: TGTGCCAGCAGCTTCCGAGGGACAGGGTACGAGCAGTACTTC. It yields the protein CASSFRGTGYEQYF.

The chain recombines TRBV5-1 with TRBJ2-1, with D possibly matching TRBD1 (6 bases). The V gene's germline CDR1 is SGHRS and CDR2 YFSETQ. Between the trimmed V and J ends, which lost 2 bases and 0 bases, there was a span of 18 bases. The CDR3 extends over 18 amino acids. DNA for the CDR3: TGCGCCAGCAGCTTCCCGGGACACTACAGTAGCTCCTACAATGAGCAGTTCTTC. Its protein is CASSFPGHYSSSYNEQFF.

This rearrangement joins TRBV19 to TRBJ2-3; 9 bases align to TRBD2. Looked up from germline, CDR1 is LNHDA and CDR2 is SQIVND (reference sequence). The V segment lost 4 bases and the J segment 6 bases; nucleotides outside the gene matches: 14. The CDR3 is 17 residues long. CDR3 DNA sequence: TGTGCCAGTAGTACAGGAGCTAGCGGGGCCATGAGGGATACGCAGTATTTT. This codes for CASSTGASGAMRDTQYF.

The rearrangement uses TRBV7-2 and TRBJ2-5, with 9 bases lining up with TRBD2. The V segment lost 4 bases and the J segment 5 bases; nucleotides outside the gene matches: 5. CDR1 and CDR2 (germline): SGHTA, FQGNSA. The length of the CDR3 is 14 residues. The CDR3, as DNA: TGTGCCAGCAGCTCTCTTAGCGGGAGTGAGACCCAGTACTTC. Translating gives CASSSLSGSETQYF.

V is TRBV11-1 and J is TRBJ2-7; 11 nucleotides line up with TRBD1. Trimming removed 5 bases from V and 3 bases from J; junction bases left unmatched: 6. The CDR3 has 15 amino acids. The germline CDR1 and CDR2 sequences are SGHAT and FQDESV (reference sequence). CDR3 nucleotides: TGTGCCAGCAGCGAGGGACAGGGGGGTGTCTACGAGCAGTACTTC. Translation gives CASSEGQGGVYEQYF.

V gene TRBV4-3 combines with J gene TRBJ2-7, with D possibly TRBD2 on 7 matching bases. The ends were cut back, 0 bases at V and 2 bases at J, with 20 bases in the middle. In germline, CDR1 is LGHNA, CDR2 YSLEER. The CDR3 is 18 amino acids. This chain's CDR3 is CASSQDWAGRGLAYEQYF. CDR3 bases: TGCGCCAGCAGCCAAGATTGGGCTGGGCGGGGGCTCGCCTACGAGCAGTACTTC.

The CDR3 DNA follows: TGTGCCAGCAGCTCACCGGGACAGGGGAACACTGAAGCTTTCTTT. Encoded protein: CASSSPGQGNTEAFF. This chain joins TRBV11-2 and TRBJ1-1; 9 bases match TRBD1. V lost 4 bases to trimming and J lost 1 base; unmatched junction nucleotides: 4. This CDR3 region has 15 residues. Germline V gives CDR1 SGHAT, CDR2 FQNNGV.

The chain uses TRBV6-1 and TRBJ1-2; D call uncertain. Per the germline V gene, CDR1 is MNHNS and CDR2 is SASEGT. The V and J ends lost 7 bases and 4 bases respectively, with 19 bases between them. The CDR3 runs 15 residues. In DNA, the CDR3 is TGTGCCAGCACCGTCCTTTGGAGGAGCCCCTATGGCTACACCTTC. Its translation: CASTVLWRSPYGYTF.

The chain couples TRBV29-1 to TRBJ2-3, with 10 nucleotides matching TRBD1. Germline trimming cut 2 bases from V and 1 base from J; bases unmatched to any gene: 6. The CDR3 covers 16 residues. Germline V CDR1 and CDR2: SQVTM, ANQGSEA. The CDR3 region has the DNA TGCAGCGTTGAAACTCCCGGGACAGGGGGCACAGATACGCAGTATTTT. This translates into CSVETPGTGGTDTQYF.

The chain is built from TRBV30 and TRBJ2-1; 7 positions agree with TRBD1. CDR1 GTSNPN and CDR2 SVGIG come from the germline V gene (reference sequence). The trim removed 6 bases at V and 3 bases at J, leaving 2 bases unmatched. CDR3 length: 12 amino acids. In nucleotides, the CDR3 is TGTGCCTGCGACAGGGTCTACAATGAGCAGTTCTTC. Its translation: CACDRVYNEQFF.

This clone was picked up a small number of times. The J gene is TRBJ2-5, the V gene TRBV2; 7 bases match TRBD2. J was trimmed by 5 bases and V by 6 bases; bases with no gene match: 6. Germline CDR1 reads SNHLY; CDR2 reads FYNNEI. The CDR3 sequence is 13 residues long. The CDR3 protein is CASRAGYAETQYF. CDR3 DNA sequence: TGTGCCAGCAGAGCGGGGTATGCGGAGACCCAGTACTTC.

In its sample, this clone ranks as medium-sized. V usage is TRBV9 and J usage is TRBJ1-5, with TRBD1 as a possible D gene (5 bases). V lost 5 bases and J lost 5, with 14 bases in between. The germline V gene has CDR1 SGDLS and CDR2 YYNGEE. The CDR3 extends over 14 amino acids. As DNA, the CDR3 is TGTGCCAGCAGTGGTCATGGGGGGGATCAGCCCCAGCATTTT. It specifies CASSGHGGDQPQHF.

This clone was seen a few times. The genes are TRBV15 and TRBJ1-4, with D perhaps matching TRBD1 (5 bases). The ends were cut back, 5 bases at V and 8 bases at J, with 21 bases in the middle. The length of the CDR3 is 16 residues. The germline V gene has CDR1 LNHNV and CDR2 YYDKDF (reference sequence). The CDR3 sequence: CATSGGTARGWEKLFF. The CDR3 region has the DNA TGTGCCACCAGCGGAGGAACAGCAAGGGGATGGGAAAAACTGTTTTTT.

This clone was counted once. The CDR3 DNA reads as TGCGCCAGCAGCCAGCTCCTCCGGACAGCCAACTTTGAGCAGTACTTC. Protein product: CASSQLLRTANFEQYF. This chain connects TRBV4-1 to TRBJ2-5, with D possibly TRBD1 on 6 matching bases. Germline lookup yields CDR1 MGHRA and CDR2 YSYEKL. CDR3 length: 16 residues. V was cut by 3 bases and J by 11 bases, with 25 bases left in between.

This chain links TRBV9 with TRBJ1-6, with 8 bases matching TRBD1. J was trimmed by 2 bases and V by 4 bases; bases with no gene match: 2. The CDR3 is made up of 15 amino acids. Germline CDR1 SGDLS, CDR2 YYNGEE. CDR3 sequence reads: CASSLGQAYNSPLHF. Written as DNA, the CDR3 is TGTGCCAGCAGCCTGGGACAGGCCTATAATTCACCCCTCCACTTT.

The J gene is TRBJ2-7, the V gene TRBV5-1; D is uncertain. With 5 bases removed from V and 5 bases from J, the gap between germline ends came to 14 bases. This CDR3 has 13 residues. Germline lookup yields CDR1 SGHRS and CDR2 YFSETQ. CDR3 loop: CASSSTVGHEQYF. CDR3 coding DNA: TGCGCCAGCAGTTCCACTGTTGGGCACGAGCAGTACTTC.

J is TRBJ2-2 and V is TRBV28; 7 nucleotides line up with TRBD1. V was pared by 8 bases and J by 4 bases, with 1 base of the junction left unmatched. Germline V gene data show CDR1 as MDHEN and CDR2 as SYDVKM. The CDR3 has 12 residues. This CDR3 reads CASEGATGELFF. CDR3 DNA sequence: TGTGCCAGCGAGGGGGCCACCGGGGAGCTGTTTTTT.

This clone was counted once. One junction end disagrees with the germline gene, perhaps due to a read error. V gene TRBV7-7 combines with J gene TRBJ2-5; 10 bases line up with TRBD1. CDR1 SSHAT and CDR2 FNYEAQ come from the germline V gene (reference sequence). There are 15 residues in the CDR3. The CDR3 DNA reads TGTGCTAGCAGCCCGGACAGGGGGGTGGGAGAGACCCAGTACTTC. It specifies CASSPDRGVGETQYF.

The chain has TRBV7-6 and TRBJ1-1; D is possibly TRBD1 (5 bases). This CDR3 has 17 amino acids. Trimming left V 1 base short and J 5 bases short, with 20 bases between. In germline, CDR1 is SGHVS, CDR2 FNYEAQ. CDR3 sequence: CASSLGSGPWSSTEAFF. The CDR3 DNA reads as TGTGCCAGCAGCTTAGGGTCAGGGCCATGGTCGAGTACTGAAGCTTTCTTT.

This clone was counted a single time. The CDR3 sequence: CASSQVAGQIYNEQFF. The CDR3 DNA is TGTGCCAGCAGCCAAGTAGCGGGACAGATCTACAATGAGCAGTTCTTC. The chain couples TRBV4-2 to TRBJ2-1, with D tentatively TRBD2 (8 bases). Germline CDR1 is LGHNA and CDR2 is YNFKEQ. The V and J ends lost 1 base and 3 bases respectively, with 13 bases between them. The CDR3 sequence is 16 residues long.

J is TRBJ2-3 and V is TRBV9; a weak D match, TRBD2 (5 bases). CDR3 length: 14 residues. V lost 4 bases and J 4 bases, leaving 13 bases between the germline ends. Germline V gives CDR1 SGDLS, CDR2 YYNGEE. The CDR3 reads CASSLSVGADTQYF. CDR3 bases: TGTGCCAGCAGCCTAAGTGTCGGGGCAGATACGCAGTATTTT.

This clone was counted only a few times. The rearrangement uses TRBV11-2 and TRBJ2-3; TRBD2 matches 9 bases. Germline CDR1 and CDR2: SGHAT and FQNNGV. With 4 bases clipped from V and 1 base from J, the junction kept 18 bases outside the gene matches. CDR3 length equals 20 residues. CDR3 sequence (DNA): TGTGCCAGCAGCTCAGACGGACGCCTAGCGGGACTCCCTGGCACAGATACGCAGTATTTT. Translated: CASSSDGRLAGLPGTDTQYF.

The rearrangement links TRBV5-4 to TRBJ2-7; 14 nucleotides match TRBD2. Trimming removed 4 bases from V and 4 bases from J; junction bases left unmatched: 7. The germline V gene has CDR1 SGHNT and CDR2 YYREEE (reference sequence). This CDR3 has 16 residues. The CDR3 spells CASSPGTSGSEYEQYF. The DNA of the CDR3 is TGTGCCAGCAGCCCGGGGACTAGCGGGAGTGAATACGAGCAGTACTTC.

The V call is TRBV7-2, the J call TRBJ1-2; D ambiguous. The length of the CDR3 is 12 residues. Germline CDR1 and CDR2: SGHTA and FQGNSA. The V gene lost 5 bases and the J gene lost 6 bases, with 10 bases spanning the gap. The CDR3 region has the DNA TGTGCCAGCAGCCCTTTTTTAAATGGCTACACCTTC. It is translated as CASSPFLNGYTF. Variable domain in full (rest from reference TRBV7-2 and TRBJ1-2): GAGVSQSPSNKVTEKGKDVELRCDPISGHTALYWYRQSLGQGLEFLIYFQGNSAPDKSGLPSDRFSAERTGGSVSTLTIQRTQQEDSAVYLCASSPFLNGYTFGSGTRLTVV.

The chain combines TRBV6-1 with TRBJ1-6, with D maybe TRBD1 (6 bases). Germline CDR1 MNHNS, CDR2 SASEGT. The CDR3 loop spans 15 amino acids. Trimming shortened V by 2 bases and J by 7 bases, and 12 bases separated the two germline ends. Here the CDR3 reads CASSENRDGNSPLHF. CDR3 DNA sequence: TGTGCCAGCAGTGAAAACAGGGACGGCAATTCACCCCTCCACTTT.

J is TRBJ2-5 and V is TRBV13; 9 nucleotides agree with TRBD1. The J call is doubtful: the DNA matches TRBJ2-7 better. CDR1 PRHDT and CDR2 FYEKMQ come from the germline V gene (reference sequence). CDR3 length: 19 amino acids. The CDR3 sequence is CASSNRSGQGFSSKYEQYF. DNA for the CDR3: TGTGCCAGCAGCAACCGTTCGGGACAGGGTTTTTCGAGCAAGTACGAGCAGTACTTC.